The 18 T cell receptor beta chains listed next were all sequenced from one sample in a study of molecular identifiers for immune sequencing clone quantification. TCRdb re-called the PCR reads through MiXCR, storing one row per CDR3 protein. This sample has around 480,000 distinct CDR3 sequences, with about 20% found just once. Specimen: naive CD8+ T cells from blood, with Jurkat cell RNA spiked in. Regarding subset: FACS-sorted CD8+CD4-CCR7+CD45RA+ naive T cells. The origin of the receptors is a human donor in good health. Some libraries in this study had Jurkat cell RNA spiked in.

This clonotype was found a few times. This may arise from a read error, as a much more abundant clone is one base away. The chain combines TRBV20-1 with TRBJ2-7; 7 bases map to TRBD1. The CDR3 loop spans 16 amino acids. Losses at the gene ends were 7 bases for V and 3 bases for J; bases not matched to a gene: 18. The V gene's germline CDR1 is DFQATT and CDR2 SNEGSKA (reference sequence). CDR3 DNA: TGCAGTGTCGACCGGGACAGCGGAGCTTGGAACTACGAGCAGTACTTC. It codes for CSVDRDSGAWNYEQYF.

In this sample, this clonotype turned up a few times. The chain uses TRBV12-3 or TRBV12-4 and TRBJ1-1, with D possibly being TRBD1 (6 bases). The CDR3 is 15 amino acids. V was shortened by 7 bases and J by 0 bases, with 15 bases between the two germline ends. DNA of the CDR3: TGTGCCAGCACCTTAGGGCAGGGGCTGAACACTGAAGCTTTCTTT. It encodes CASTLGQGLNTEAFF.

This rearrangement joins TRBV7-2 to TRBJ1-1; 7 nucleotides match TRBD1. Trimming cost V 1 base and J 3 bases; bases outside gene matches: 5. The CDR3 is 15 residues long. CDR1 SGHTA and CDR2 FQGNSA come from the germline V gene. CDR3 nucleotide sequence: TGTGCCAGCAGCTTAGGGACAGGCTGGGACACTGAAGCTTTCTTT. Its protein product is CASSLGTGWDTEAFF.

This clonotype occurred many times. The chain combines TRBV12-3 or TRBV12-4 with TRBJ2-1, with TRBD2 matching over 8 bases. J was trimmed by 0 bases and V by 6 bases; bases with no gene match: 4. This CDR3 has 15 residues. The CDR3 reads CASRPGTSSYNEQFF. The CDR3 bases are TGTGCCAGCAGGCCCGGGACTAGCTCCTACAATGAGCAGTTCTTC.

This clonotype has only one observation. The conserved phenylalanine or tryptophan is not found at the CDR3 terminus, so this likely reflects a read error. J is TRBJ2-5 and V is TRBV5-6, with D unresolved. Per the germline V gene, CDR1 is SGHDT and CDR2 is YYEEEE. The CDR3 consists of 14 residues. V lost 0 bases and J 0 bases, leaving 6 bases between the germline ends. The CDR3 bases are TGTGCCAGCAGCTTGGCCAGTAACCAAGAGACCCAGTACTCC. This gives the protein CASSLASNQETQYS.

CDR3 residues: CASSLGPWVGQNSYEQYF. The CDR3 coding sequence is TGTGCCAGCAGCTTAGGGCCCTGGGTGGGACAAAATTCCTACGAGCAGTACTTC. The chain joins TRBV7-8 to TRBJ2-7; weak D call: TRBD1 (6 bases). From germline, CDR1 is SGHVS and CDR2 FQNEAQ. V lost 1 base, J lost 1 base, and 20 bases lay in between. There are 18 residues in the CDR3.

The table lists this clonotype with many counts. The CDR3 nucleotides read TGCAGCGACAGGGACACAGATACGCAGTATTTT. As protein: CSDRDTDTQYF. This chain links TRBV29-1 with TRBJ2-3; D is possibly TRBD1 (6 bases). The CDR3 runs 11 residues. The ends were cut back, 7 bases at V and 2 bases at J, with 7 bases in the middle. The germline CDR1 and CDR2 sequences are SQVTM and ANQGSEA.

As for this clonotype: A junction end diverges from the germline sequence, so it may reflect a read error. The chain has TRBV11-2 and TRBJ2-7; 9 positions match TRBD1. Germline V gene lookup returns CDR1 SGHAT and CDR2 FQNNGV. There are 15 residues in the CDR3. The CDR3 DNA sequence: TGTGTCAGCAGCAACCGGGACAGGGATTATTTCGAGCAGTACTTC. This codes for CVSSNRDRDYFEQYF.

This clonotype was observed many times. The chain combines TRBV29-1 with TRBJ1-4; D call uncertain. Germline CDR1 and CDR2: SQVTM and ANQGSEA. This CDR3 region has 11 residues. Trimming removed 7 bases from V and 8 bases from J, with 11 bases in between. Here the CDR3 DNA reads TGCAGCGCACCAGTGGCAGAAAAACTGTTTTTT. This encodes CSAPVAEKLFF.

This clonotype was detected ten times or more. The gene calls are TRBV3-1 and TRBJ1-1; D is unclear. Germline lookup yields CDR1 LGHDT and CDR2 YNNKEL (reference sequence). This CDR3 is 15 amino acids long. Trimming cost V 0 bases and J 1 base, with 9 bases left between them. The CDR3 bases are TGTGCCAGCAGCCAAGAATTGGATACGAACACTGAAGCTTTCTTT. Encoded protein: CASSQELDTNTEAFF.

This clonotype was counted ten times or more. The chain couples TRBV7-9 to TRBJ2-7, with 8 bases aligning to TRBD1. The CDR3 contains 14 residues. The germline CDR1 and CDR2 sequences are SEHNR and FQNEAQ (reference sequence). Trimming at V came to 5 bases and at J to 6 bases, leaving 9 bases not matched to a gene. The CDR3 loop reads CASSPEQTGVEQYF. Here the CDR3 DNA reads TGTGCCAGCAGCCCGGAACAGACAGGGGTCGAGCAGTACTTC.

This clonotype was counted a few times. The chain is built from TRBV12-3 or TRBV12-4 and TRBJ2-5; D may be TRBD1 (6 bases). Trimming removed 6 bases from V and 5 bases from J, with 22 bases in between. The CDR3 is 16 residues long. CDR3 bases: TGTGCCAGCAGAAGGGGGTCAGAGACAACTTGGGAGACCCAGTACTTC. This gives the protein CASRRGSETTWETQYF.

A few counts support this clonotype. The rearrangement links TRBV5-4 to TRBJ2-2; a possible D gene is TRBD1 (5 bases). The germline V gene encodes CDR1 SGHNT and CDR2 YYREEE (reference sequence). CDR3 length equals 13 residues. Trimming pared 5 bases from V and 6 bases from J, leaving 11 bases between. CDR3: CASRSQGPGELFF. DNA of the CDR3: TGTGCCAGCAGGTCCCAGGGTCCCGGGGAGCTGTTTTTT.

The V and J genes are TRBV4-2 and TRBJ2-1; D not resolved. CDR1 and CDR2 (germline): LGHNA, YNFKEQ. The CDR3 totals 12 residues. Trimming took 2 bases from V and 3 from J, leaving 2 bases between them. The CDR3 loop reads CASSQNYNEQFF. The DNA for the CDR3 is TGTGCCAGCAGCCAAAACTACAATGAGCAGTTCTTC.

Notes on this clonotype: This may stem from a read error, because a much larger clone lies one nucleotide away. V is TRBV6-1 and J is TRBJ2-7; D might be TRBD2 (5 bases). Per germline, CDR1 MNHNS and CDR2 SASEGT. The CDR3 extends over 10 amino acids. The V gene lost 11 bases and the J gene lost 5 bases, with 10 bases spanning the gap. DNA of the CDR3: TGTGCCGGCGTGAGGGACGAGCAGTACTTC. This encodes CAGVRDEQYF.

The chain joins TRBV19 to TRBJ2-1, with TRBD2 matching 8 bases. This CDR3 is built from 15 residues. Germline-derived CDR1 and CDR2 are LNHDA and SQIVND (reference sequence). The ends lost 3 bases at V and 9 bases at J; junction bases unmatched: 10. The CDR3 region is CASSINGGDRTEQFF. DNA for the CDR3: TGTGCCAGTAGTATTAACGGGGGGGATCGCACTGAGCAGTTCTTC.

The CDR3 loop is CASTQVSGNWETQYF. DNA for the CDR3: TGTGCCAGTACCCAGGTTTCAGGGAACTGGGAGACCCAGTACTTC. The V gene is TRBV19, the J gene TRBJ2-5, with D maybe TRBD1 (5 bases). Germline V CDR1 and CDR2: LNHDA, SQIVND (reference sequence). This CDR3 comprises 15 residues. V lost 7 bases, J lost 5 bases, and 20 bases lay in between.

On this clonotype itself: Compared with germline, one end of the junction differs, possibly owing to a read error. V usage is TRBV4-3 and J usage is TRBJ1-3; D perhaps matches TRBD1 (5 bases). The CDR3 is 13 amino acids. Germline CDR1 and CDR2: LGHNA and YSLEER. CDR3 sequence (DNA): TGCGCCAGCAACCAAGATCAAGGGGACACCATATATTTT. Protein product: CASNQDQGDTIYF.